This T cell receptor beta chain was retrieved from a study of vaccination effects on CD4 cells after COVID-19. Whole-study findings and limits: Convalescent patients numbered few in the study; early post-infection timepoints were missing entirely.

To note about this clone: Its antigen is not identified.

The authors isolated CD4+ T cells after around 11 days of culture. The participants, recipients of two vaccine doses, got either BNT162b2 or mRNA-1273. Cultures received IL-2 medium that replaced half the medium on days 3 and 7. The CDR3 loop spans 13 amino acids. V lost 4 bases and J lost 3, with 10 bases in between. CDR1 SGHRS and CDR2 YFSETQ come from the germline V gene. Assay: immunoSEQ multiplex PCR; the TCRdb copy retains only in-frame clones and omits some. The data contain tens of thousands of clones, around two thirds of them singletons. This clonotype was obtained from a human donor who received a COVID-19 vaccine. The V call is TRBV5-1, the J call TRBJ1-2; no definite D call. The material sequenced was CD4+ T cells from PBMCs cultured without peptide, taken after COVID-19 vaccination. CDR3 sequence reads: CASSQTGDYGYTF. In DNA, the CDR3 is TGCGCCAGCAGCCAAACGGGAGACTATGGCTACACCTTC.